These T cell receptor beta chains were read from a single sample in a study of regulatory T cells in long-lasting Graves disease. MiXCR, applied by TCRdb to the multiplex PCR reads, yields one record per CDR3 protein. The data show 250,000 or so distinct CDR3 sequences, 20% seen once. The source was peripheral blood mononuclear cells (PBMCs), collected at new diagnosis, from a patient treated with antithyroid drugs. Receptors were obtained from a female donor with Graves disease. Both conserved end residues are part of each CDR3. A D gene is named only where the DNA matches it firmly. A clone size is listed for some rows: how often the clone was seen (once, few, many), or a class if it is expanded.

V gene,clone size,J gene,D gene,CDR3 protein,CDR3 DNA
TRBV10-3,many,TRBJ2-1,.,CAISGIGGEQFF,TGTGCCATCAGTGGCATAGGCGGTGAGCAGTTCTTC
TRBV28,once,TRBJ2-3,.,CASSPGKGSTDTQYF,TGTGCCAGCAGTCCAGGGAAAGGGAGCACAGATACGCAGTATTTT
TRBV20-1,many,TRBJ2-1,.,CSASDGTYNEQFF,TGCAGTGCTAGTGACGGGACCTACAATGAGCAGTTCTTC
TRBV4-3,many,TRBJ1-5,.,CASSQVMGSNQPQHF,TGCGCCAGCAGCCAAGTTATGGGTAGCAATCAGCCCCAGCATTTT
TRBV5-1,many,TRBJ2-3,TRBD2,CASSRAGGDTDTQYF,TGCGCCAGCAGCCGGGCGGGAGGGGACACAGATACGCAGTATTTT
TRBV11-2,many,TRBJ1-4,.,CASSLAPGYPEKLFF,TGTGCCAGCAGCTTAGCACCGGGGTACCCTGAAAAACTGTTTTTT
TRBV5-1,few,TRBJ2-3,TRBD1,CASSIQGARTDTQYF,TGCGCCAGCAGCATACAGGGGGCGAGGACAGATACGCAGTATTTT
TRBV5-8,few,TRBJ2-7,.,CASSLEFRGQGGKQYF,TGTGCCAGCAGCTTGGAATTTCGGGGGCAGGGAGGTAAGCAGTACTTC
TRBV3-1,many,TRBJ1-5,TRBD1,CASSPRDRAIQPQHF,TGTGCCAGCAGCCCACGCGACAGGGCGATTCAGCCCCAGCATTTT
TRBV28,many,TRBJ2-7,TRBD1,CASREGQGFYEQYF,TGTGCCAGCAGGGAAGGACAGGGTTTCTACGAGCAGTACTTC
TRBV6-1,many,TRBJ1-2,.,CASSVAGGKYGYTF,TGTGCCAGCAGTGTGGCTGGGGGAAAGTATGGCTACACCTTC
TRBV6-2/TRBV6-3,many,TRBJ1-1,.,CASSSAGWGNTEAFF,TGTGCCAGCAGTTCCGCAGGGTGGGGGAACACTGAAGCTTTCTTT
TRBV2,many,TRBJ2-2,.,CASRIGTTGELFF,TGTGCCAGCAGAATAGGGACCACCGGGGAGCTGTTTTTT
TRBV6-5,.,TRBJ1-2,TRBD1,CASSSWVSGGKGYTF,TGTGCCAGCAGTTCATGGGTTTCAGGGGGCAAGGGCTACACCTTC
TRBV18,many,TRBJ1-1,.,CASSPRGSVNTEAFF,TGTGCCAGCTCACCAAGGGGGTCCGTGAACACTGAAGCTTTCTTT
TRBV6-9,many,TRBJ2-2,.,CASSYKAGGELFF,TGTGCCAGCAGTTATAAGGCCGGGGGGGAGCTGTTTTTT
TRBV5-5,many,TRBJ2-5,.,CASSGRGTKQETQYF,TGTGCCAGCAGCGGGAGGGGGACAAAACAAGAGACCCAGTACTTC
TRBV28,many,TRBJ2-7,.,CASRETGTYEQYF,TGTGCCAGCAGGGAGACAGGAACCTACGAGCAGTACTTC
TRBV3-1,.,TRBJ1-3,.,CASSQEGFGNTIYF,TGTGCCAGCAGCCAAGAAGGGTTTGGAAACACCATATATTTT
TRBV4-1,few,TRBJ2-5,.,CASSQSSLGQGGKETQYF,TGCGCCAGCAGCCAATCCTCCCTTGGACAGGGAGGGAAGGAGACCCAGTACTTC
TRBV15,.,TRBJ2-5,.,CATSRDRGQTQYF,TGTGCCACCAGCAGAGATCGGGGCCAGACCCAGTACTTC
TRBV3-1,many,TRBJ2-1,.,CASSQGVGLYEQFF,TGTGCCAGCAGCCAGGGAGTTGGATTGTATGAGCAGTTCTTC
TRBV2,many,TRBJ2-3,.,CASRLEDTQYF,TGTGCCAGCAGATTAGAAGATACGCAGTATTTT
TRBV12-3/TRBV12-4,.,TRBJ1-5,.,CASSLGVGENQPQHF,TGTGCCAGCAGTTTGGGCGTCGGGGAGAATCAGCCCCAGCATTTT
TRBV10-3,once,TRBJ2-2,TRBD2,CAISQAGGPWTGELFF,TGTGCCATCAGTCAAGCGGGAGGGCCGTGGACCGGGGAGCTGTTTTTT
TRBV6-4,.,TRBJ2-3,.,CASSERERRTDTQYF,TGTGCCAGCAGTGAGCGGGAACGCCGCACAGATACGCAGTATTTT
TRBV4-1,few,TRBJ2-7,TRBD1,CASSQTWDRGLEEQYF,TGCGCCAGCAGCCAGACCTGGGACAGGGGCCTAGAGGAGCAGTACTTC
TRBV29-1,many,TRBJ1-1,.,CSARDTEAFF,TGCAGCGCCCGGGACACTGAAGCTTTCTTT
TRBV6-2/TRBV6-3,many,TRBJ2-7,TRBD2,CASSYSRSGSNEQYF,TGTGCCAGCAGTTACTCGAGGAGCGGGAGTAACGAGCAGTACTTC
TRBV14,.,TRBJ2-1,.,CASRAGGGYNEQFF,TGTGCCAGCAGGGCAGGGGGGGGCTACAATGAGCAGTTCTTC
TRBV7-2,.,TRBJ1-1,TRBD1,CASSSQGINTEAFF,TGTGCCAGCAGCTCACAGGGGATAAACACTGAAGCTTTCTTT
TRBV3-1,many,TRBJ2-2,.,CASRDSSSSGELFF,TGTGCCAGCAGGGACTCTAGCTCCTCCGGGGAGCTGTTTTTT
TRBV27,few,TRBJ2-7,TRBD1,CASSLLGQTYEQYF,TGTGCCAGCAGTTTGTTGGGACAGACCTACGAGCAGTACTTC
TRBV7-2,.,TRBJ2-3,TRBD2,CASSLTRTSGSSFSDTQYF,TGTGCCAGCAGCTTAACCCGGACTAGCGGGAGTAGTTTTTCAGATACGCAGTATTTT
TRBV9,few,TRBJ2-1,TRBD2,CASSVVGASGRGEQFF,TGTGCCAGCAGCGTAGTGGGGGCTAGCGGGAGGGGTGAGCAGTTCTTC
TRBV6-2/TRBV6-3,.,TRBJ2-7,.,CASSYSHRSYEQYF,TGTGCCAGCAGTTACTCTCACCGCTCCTACGAGCAGTACTTC
TRBV12-5,many,TRBJ1-1,.,CASGLRRGGWTEAFF,TGTGCTAGTGGTTTGAGACGGGGGGGTTGGACTGAAGCTTTCTTT
TRBV6-5,many,TRBJ2-7,.,CASSYNRASYEQYF,TGTGCCAGCAGTTACAATAGGGCCTCCTACGAGCAGTACTTC
TRBV7-2,many,TRBJ1-5,.,CASSRVWGPNQPQHF,TGTGCCAGCAGCCGGGTTTGGGGTCCCAATCAGCCCCAGCATTTT
TRBV6-5,once,TRBJ1-1,.,CASSYRRESTEAFF,TGTGCCAGCAGTTACCGCAGGGAGAGCACTGAAGCTTTCTTT
TRBV4-3,many,TRBJ1-2,.,CASSRLSSTVYGYTF,TGCGCCAGCAGCCGACTATCTTCGACAGTCTATGGCTACACCTTC